These 25 T cell receptor beta chains originate from one sample sequenced in a study of identifying expanded T cells in peripheral blood. The method was immunoSEQ multiplex PCR; TCRdb's version includes in-frame clones alone and lacks a portion of them. The sample includes 90,000 to 110,000 clones, less than 90% of them seen just once. Input material: blood. The receptors come from a person aged 18 to 75 in good health.

The rearrangement uses TRBV11-3 and TRBJ2-1; 7 bases align to TRBD2. The CDR3 length is 13 residues. Germline lookup yields CDR1 SGHNT and CDR2 YENEEA. V was pared by 1 base and J by 11 bases, with 5 bases of the junction left unmatched. CDR3 bases: TGTGCCAGCAGCTTAGTTCTAGCGGCTAAGCAGTTCTTC. It yields the protein CASSLVLAAKQFF.

The V and J genes are TRBV28 and TRBJ2-7; 11 positions agree with TRBD2. CDR3 size: 15 residues. Germline V gene data show CDR1 as MDHEN and CDR2 as SYDVKM. The J segment lost 3 bases and the V segment lost 5 bases, leaving 6 bases of the junction unmatched. The CDR3 DNA sequence: TGTGCCAGCAGTACCCCTAGCGGGAGGATCTACGAGCAGTACTTC. Translating gives CASSTPSGRIYEQYF.

This chain connects TRBV18 to TRBJ2-1; 8 bases match TRBD2. V gave up 6 bases and J gave up 4 bases; unmatched junction bases: 8. The CDR3 covers 15 residues. Germline assignment: CDR1 KGHSH and CDR2 LQKENI. CDR3 in DNA: TGTGCCAGCTCGGTACTAGCGGACCTTTACAATGAGCAGTTCTTC. Its protein product is CASSVLADLYNEQFF.

The count of this clone is one. V and J are TRBV7-8 and TRBJ2-5; TRBD1 matches at 8 bases. Trimming took 5 bases from V and 4 from J; bases not matched to a gene: 6. Germline V gene data show CDR1 as SGHVS and CDR2 as FQNEAQ. CDR3 size: 14 residues. DNA of the CDR3: TGTGCCAGCAGCCCCAGACAGGGGCCAGAGACCCAGTACTTC. Translation: CASSPRQGPETQYF.

In its sample, this clone was seen once. The J gene is TRBJ1-2, the V gene TRBV11-2, with a weak D call TRBD1 (5 bases). This CDR3 has 14 residues. Trimming took off 5 bases at V and 7 bases at J, with 17 bases between the two ends. The germline CDR1 and CDR2 sequences are SGHAT and FQNNGV. As DNA, the CDR3 is TGTGCCAGCAGCCGTGGGTCGGGACTAACTGGCTACACCTTC. It encodes CASSRGSGLTGYTF.

In nucleotides, the CDR3 is TGCGCCAGCAGGTTCCGGGACCCACCGAACACCGGGGAGCTGTTTTTT. It translates to CASRFRDPPNTGELFF. The chain uses TRBV5-1 and TRBJ2-2; the D call may be TRBD1 or TRBD2 (5 bases each). CDR1 is SGHRS and CDR2 is YFSETQ in the germline V gene. V lost 5 bases and J lost 0, with 14 bases in between. The CDR3 is made up of 16 amino acids. Full variable domain (remainder filled in from reference TRBV5-1 and TRBJ2-2): KAGVTQTPRYLIKTRGQQVTLSCSPISGHRSVSWYQQTPGQGLQFLFEYFSETQRNKGNFPGRFSGRQFSNSRSEMNVSTLELGDSALYLCASRFRDPPNTGELFFGEGSRLTVL.

The rearrangement links TRBV10-1 to TRBJ1-1; D may be TRBD1 (6 bases). Trimming shortened V by 6 bases and J by 0 bases, and 8 bases separated the two germline ends. Germline V gene lookup returns CDR1 WNHNN and CDR2 SYGVQD (reference sequence). CDR3 size: 13 residues. The CDR3 DNA follows: TGCGCCAGCAGCGGACAGATGAACACTGAAGCTTTCTTT. It is translated as CASSGQMNTEAFF.

V and J are TRBV2 and TRBJ2-5; 10 nucleotides align to TRBD1. This CDR3 comprises 15 residues. Trimming cost V 10 bases and J 5 bases; bases outside gene matches: 13. Germline V CDR1 and CDR2: SNHLY, FYNNEI. This CDR3 is CATHRLTGGWETQYF. CDR3 sequence (DNA): TGTGCCACCCACCGCTTGACAGGGGGCTGGGAGACCCAGTACTTC. Looking up the rest from reference TRBV2 and TRBJ2-5 gives the full variable domain: EPEVTQTPSHQVTQMGQEVILRCVPISNHLYFYWYRQILGQKVEFLVSFYNNEISEKSEIFDDQFSVERPDGSNFTLKIRSTKLEDSAMYFCATHRLTGGWETQYFGPGTRLLVL.

The chain uses TRBV5-6 and TRBJ2-7; TRBD1 matches at 9 bases. Germline V gives CDR1 SGHDT, CDR2 YYEEEE. After removal of 0 bases from V and 12 bases from J, the junction contained 13 bases not matched to a gene. The CDR3 has 15 amino acids. The CDR3 here is CASSLGGTGSTGTYF. The CDR3 region has the DNA TGTGCCAGCAGCTTGGGGGGGACAGGGTCCACCGGGACGTACTTC.

This chain uses TRBV5-1 with TRBJ2-7, with 10 positions matching TRBD2. The V gene's germline CDR1 is SGHRS and CDR2 YFSETQ. V lost 4 bases, J lost 2 bases, and 6 bases stayed unmatched. This CDR3 has 15 amino acids. The CDR3 sequence: CASSPTSGLTYEQYF. In DNA form, the CDR3 reads TGCGCCAGCAGCCCGACTAGCGGGCTCACCTACGAGCAGTACTTC.

The V call is TRBV6-6, the J call TRBJ1-5, with D unclear. This CDR3 region has 14 residues. Trimming took off 8 bases at V and 0 bases at J, with 11 bases between the two ends. Germline CDR1 is MNHNY and CDR2 is SVGAGI (reference sequence). CDR3 in amino acids: CASPTVNSNQPQHF. As DNA, the CDR3 is TGTGCCAGCCCTACCGTCAATAGCAATCAGCCCCAGCATTTT.

The J gene is TRBJ1-5, the V gene TRBV27, with a weak D call TRBD1 (5 bases). The CDR3 covers 15 residues. V lost 0 bases, J lost 6 bases, and 12 bases lay in between. Germline CDR1 is MNHEY and CDR2 is SMNVEV (reference sequence). CDR3 loop: CASSLSGGEGQPQHF. The CDR3 region has the DNA TGTGCCAGCAGTTTATCGGGAGGGGAGGGTCAGCCCCAGCATTTT.

The rearrangement uses TRBV2 and TRBJ2-5; 10 bases align to TRBD1. The V segment lost 9 bases and the J segment 4 bases; nucleotides outside the gene matches: 8. The CDR3 loop spans 14 amino acids. Germline CDR1 reads SNHLY; CDR2 reads FYNNEI. CDR3 sequence (DNA): TGTGCCAGTAACGTCCGGGACAGGGGAGAGACCCAGTACTTC. It specifies CASNVRDRGETQYF.

The rearrangement uses TRBV10-3 and TRBJ1-5, with D tentatively TRBD1 (5 bases). This CDR3 region has 17 residues. V shed 0 bases and J shed 4 bases, with 16 bases lying between them. Looked up from germline, CDR1 is ENHRY and CDR2 is SYGVKD. The DNA of the CDR3 is TGTGCCATCAGTGAGTCCGGGGCAGGGATGGGGAATCAGCCCCAGCATTTT. This encodes CAISESGAGMGNQPQHF.

The chain's CDR3 is CASSLQPRGIQEKLFF. The CDR3 nucleotides are TGCGCCAGCAGCCTCCAACCCAGGGGGATTCAGGAAAAACTGTTTTTT. V and J are TRBV4-3 and TRBJ1-4, with 7 bases aligning to TRBD1. The CDR3 loop spans 16 amino acids. V lost 4 bases to trimming and J lost 8 bases; unmatched junction nucleotides: 13. Germline lookup yields CDR1 LGHNA and CDR2 YSLEER.

V usage is TRBV19 and J usage is TRBJ1-4, with TRBD1 matching over 8 bases. This CDR3 is built from 17 residues. V dropped 6 bases and J dropped 3; count of bases not matched to a gene: 12. The germline CDR1 and CDR2 sequences are LNHDA and SQIVND (reference sequence). CDR3 amino acids: CASRPRRQGLPNEKLFF. In DNA form, the CDR3 reads TGTGCCAGTAGGCCTCGTCGACAGGGGCTACCTAATGAAAAACTGTTTTTT.

The gene calls are TRBV19 and TRBJ1-2, with D unclear. The CDR3 length is 13 residues. V was clipped by 6 bases and J by 6 bases, with 14 bases between them. Germline V gives CDR1 LNHDA, CDR2 SQIVND (reference sequence). The CDR3 region is CASSKSLAHGYTF. As DNA, the CDR3 is TGTGCCAGTAGCAAAAGCTTGGCGCATGGCTACACCTTC.

The chain is built from TRBV19 and TRBJ1-4; no firm D call. V was trimmed by 7 bases and J by 0 bases, leaving 15 bases between them. CDR3 length: 16 residues. The germline CDR1 and CDR2 sequences are LNHDA and SQIVND (reference sequence). CDR3 protein: CASNQRAGATNEKLFF. CDR3 bases: TGTGCCAGTAATCAGAGGGCCGGCGCAACTAATGAAAAACTGTTTTTT.

This chain uses TRBV25-1 with TRBJ1-4, with D unresolved. Germline lookup yields CDR1 MGHDK and CDR2 SYGVNS. The CDR3 is 15 residues long. V was clipped by 2 bases and J by 4 bases, with 11 bases between them. The CDR3 here is CASSESGGYNEKLFF. Here the CDR3 DNA reads TGTGCCAGCAGTGAAAGCGGCGGCTATAATGAAAAACTGTTTTTT. The entire variable domain, with the rest obtained from reference TRBV25-1 and TRBJ1-4, is as follows: EADIYQTPRYLVIGTGKKITLECSQTMGHDKMYWYQQDPGMELHLIHYSYGVNSTEKGDLSSESTVSRIRTEHFPLTLESARPSHTSQYLCASSESGGYNEKLFFGSGTQLSVL.

This clone appeared once. V and J are TRBV5-8 and TRBJ2-7; 8 nucleotides line up with TRBD1. Germline CDR1 and CDR2: SGHTS and YDEGEE. V lost 4 bases to trimming and J lost 4 bases; unmatched junction nucleotides: 7. This CDR3 has 14 residues. The CDR3 protein is CASSLGQGSYEQYF. CDR3 coding DNA: TGTGCCAGCAGCCTAGGACAGGGATCATACGAGCAGTACTTC.

The rearrangement links TRBV6-5 to TRBJ2-7; D is unclear. CDR1 MNHEY and CDR2 SVGAGI come from the germline V gene. The V end lost 7 bases, the J end lost 1 base, and 11 bases lay between the germline ends. The CDR3 contains 13 residues. The CDR3 loop reads CASMETFSYEQYF. CDR3 bases: TGTGCCAGCATGGAGACCTTTTCCTACGAGCAGTACTTC.

This clone was picked up a small number of times. V gene TRBV2 combines with J gene TRBJ1-6, with 8 nucleotides matching TRBD1. The CDR3 spans 14 residues. Germline V gene sequence: CDR1 SNHLY, CDR2 FYNNEI. Unmatched junction bases numbered 5, after V lost 5 bases and J lost 8 bases. CDR3 bases: TGTGCCAGCAGTTCGACAGGGGTCGATTCACCCCTCCACTTT. This codes for CASSSTGVDSPLHF.

The chain employs TRBV7-2 and TRBJ1-2; the D is unclear. The CDR3 has 15 residues. V lost 4 bases and J lost 8, with 20 bases in between. Germline CDR1 SGHTA, CDR2 FQGNSA. Written as DNA, the CDR3 is TGTGCCAGCAGCTCACGGACGGTTAGGACCGGGGGCTACACCTTC. This encodes CASSSRTVRTGGYTF. Drawing the rest from reference TRBV7-2 and TRBJ1-2, the complete variable domain is GAGVSQSPSNKVTEKGKDVELRCDPISGHTALYWYRQSLGQGLEFLIYFQGNSAPDKSGLPSDRFSAERTGGSVSTLTIQRTQQEDSAVYLCASSSRTVRTGGYTFGSGTRLTVV.

The chain uses TRBV9 and TRBJ2-5; no definite D call. Germline values: CDR1 SGDLS, CDR2 YYNGEE. The V end was cut by 2 bases, the J end by 13 bases, with 15 bases between. This CDR3 has 12 amino acids. This CDR3 reads CASSVAHGERYF. The CDR3 nucleotides read TGTGCCAGCAGCGTTGCACACGGAGAGCGGTACTTC.

The chain joins TRBV29-1 to TRBJ1-1; 7 nucleotides align to TRBD1. The trim removed 5 bases at V and 5 bases at J, leaving 8 bases unmatched. In germline, CDR1 is SQVTM, CDR2 ANQGSEA. CDR3 size: 13 residues. CDR3 region: CSVHDREGTEAFF. CDR3 DNA: TGCAGCGTTCACGACAGGGAAGGGACTGAAGCTTTCTTT.